The 23 T cell receptor beta chains below were found in one sample sequenced in a study of cytomegalovirus exposure and HLA in healthy donors. Profiled with immunoSEQ multiplex PCR; TCRdb holds only in-frame clones, not every one. The sample includes 120,000 to 150,000 clones, 85% to 90% seen only once; the top ten take 8.5% to 9.5%. The specimen sequenced was PBMCs. The receptors originated from a man aged 18 to 30 in good health and CMV-seropositive.

This chain joins TRBV5-1 and TRBJ1-1; D gene ambiguous. The CDR3 extends over 13 amino acids. V was shortened by 0 bases and J by 3 bases, with 6 bases between the two germline ends. CDR1 and CDR2 from the germline V gene are SGHRS and YFSETQ. The CDR3 is CASSLDSYTEAFF. DNA for the CDR3: TGCGCCAGCAGCTTGGACAGTTACACTGAAGCTTTCTTT.

The rearrangement joins TRBV6-1 to TRBJ2-7; the match to TRBD2 covers 10 bases. This CDR3 comprises 15 residues. Trimming cost V 6 bases and J 7 bases; bases outside gene matches: 12. Germline V gene sequence: CDR1 MNHNS, CDR2 SASEGT. This CDR3 is CASRPLTSGSWEQYF. The DNA for the CDR3 is TGTGCCAGCAGACCCTTGACTAGCGGGTCATGGGAGCAGTACTTC.

This clone has just one count. The chain is built from TRBV27 and TRBJ1-4; TRBD1 matches at 9 bases. Germline CDR1 reads MNHEY; CDR2 reads SMNVEV (reference sequence). The CDR3 is 19 amino acids. The trim removed 7 bases at V and 0 bases at J, leaving 15 bases unmatched. The CDR3 nucleotides read TGTGCCAGCACCTCCCGTTGGGACAGGGCAGAAGCAACTAATGAAAAACTGTTTTTT. It yields the protein CASTSRWDRAEATNEKLFF.

This chain joins TRBV15 and TRBJ2-7; 9 nucleotides match TRBD1. The germline V gene has CDR1 LNHNV and CDR2 YYDKDF (reference sequence). The CDR3 contains 21 residues. V gave up 5 bases and J gave up 2 bases; unmatched junction bases: 25. The CDR3, as DNA: TGTGCCACCAGCGGCCTAGGGACAGGGCGAAGGGGCGGCCCTGAAACCTACGAGCAGTACTTC. The encoded protein is CATSGLGTGRRGGPETYEQYF.

This chain joins TRBV18 and TRBJ1-2; D may be TRBD1 (6 bases). The germline V gene encodes CDR1 KGHSH and CDR2 LQKENI. This CDR3 comprises 14 residues. Trimming took off 3 bases at V and 4 bases at J, with 12 bases between the two ends. CDR3: CASSPGGAGYGYTF. In DNA form, the CDR3 reads TGTGCCAGCTCACCCGGGGGGGCAGGCTATGGCTACACCTTC.

As DNA, the CDR3 is TGTGCCAGCAGCTTACTAGCGGCAAGGTGGAATGAGCAGTTCTTC. Its protein is CASSLLAARWNEQFF. The chain recombines TRBV27 with TRBJ2-1, with 8 nucleotides matching TRBD2. This CDR3 comprises 15 residues. Germline CDR1 is MNHEY and CDR2 is SMNVEV (reference sequence). Germline trimming cut 6 bases from V and 7 bases from J; bases unmatched to any gene: 11.

V usage is TRBV6-1 and J usage is TRBJ1-5; 10 bases match TRBD1. In germline, CDR1 is MNHNS, CDR2 SASEGT. After removal of 7 bases from V and 7 bases from J, the junction contained 7 bases not matched to a gene. There are 14 residues in the CDR3. This chain's CDR3 is CASMAGQGYQPQHF. The CDR3 DNA reads TGTGCCAGCATGGCGGGACAGGGGTACCAGCCCCAGCATTTT.

This rearrangement joins TRBV7-6 to TRBJ2-7; the D gene is possibly TRBD1 (6 bases). The CDR3 sequence is 15 residues long. Germline lookup yields CDR1 SGHVS and CDR2 FNYEAQ. V dropped 6 bases and J dropped 0 bases, with 15 bases sitting between them. The CDR3 bases are TGTGCCAGCAGTCCAGGCAGGGGAAGCTCCTACGAGCAGTACTTC. It is translated as CASSPGRGSSYEQYF.

With respect to this clone: The junction departs from germline at one end; a sequencing error may be responsible. This chain uses TRBV16 with TRBJ2-7; the match to TRBD1 covers 10 bases. The CDR3 has 14 amino acids. The germline V gene has CDR1 KGHSY and CDR2 FQNENV. The CDR3 sequence is CASSPGQGNYKQYF. The CDR3 DNA is TGTGCCAGCAGCCCGGGACAGGGGAACTACAAGCAGTACTTC.

This chain uses TRBV29-1 with TRBJ2-7, with D tentatively TRBD1 (6 bases). Germline CDR1 and CDR2: SQVTM and ANQGSEA. With 6 bases removed from V and 3 bases from J, the gap between germline ends came to 15 bases. CDR3 length equals 13 residues. Here the CDR3 DNA reads TGCAGCGTCCTCGACAGGAACCTCTACGAGCAGTACTTC. It encodes CSVLDRNLYEQYF.

The rearrangement joins TRBV9 to TRBJ2-1, with TRBD2 matching over 8 bases. V lost 4 bases, J lost 6 bases, and 6 bases stayed unmatched. Germline lookup yields CDR1 SGDLS and CDR2 YYNGEE. The CDR3 totals 14 residues. DNA for the CDR3: TGTGCCAGCAGCCTGGGACTAGTTACCAATGAGCAGTTCTTC. It encodes CASSLGLVTNEQFF.

Comments on this clone: Relative to the germline gene, one junction end is altered; a read error may explain this. The chain has TRBV7-7 and TRBJ2-5; 7 bases agree with TRBD1. Germline V gives CDR1 SSHAT, CDR2 FNYEAQ (reference sequence). CDR3 length: 14 amino acids. The DNA for the CDR3 is TGTGCTAGCAGCCCACTTGACAGGGAGGAGACCCAGTACTTC. Amino acid sequence: CASSPLDREETQYF. The complete variable domain, with remaining parts taken from reference TRBV7-7 and TRBJ2-5, reads GAGVSQSPRYKVTKRGQDVTLRCDPISSHATLYWYQQALGQGPEFLTYFNYEAQPDKSGLPSDRFSAERPEGSISTLTIQRTEQRDSAMYRCASSPLDREETQYFGPGTRLLVL.

The chain uses TRBV25-1 and TRBJ2-7; 8 bases are shared with TRBD1. The length of the CDR3 is 16 residues. Trimming cost V 4 bases and J 7 bases; bases outside gene matches: 15. Per germline, CDR1 MGHDK and CDR2 SYGVNS. In DNA form, the CDR3 reads TGTGCCAGCAGTGTGGGGCAGGGGGCTATCCCTAGGGAGCAGTACTTC. It encodes CASSVGQGAIPREQYF.

The rearrangement links TRBV10-3 to TRBJ1-2, with a tentative D call TRBD1 (5 bases). Germline V CDR1 and CDR2: ENHRY, SYGVKD. The CDR3 covers 13 residues. Trimming took off 6 bases at V and 6 bases at J, with 14 bases between the two ends. In nucleotides, the CDR3 is TGTGCCATCAGAGGGGCGGGGAGTGATGGCTACACCTTC. Amino acid sequence: CAIRGAGSDGYTF.

The chain joins TRBV10-1 to TRBJ1-5; TRBD1 might be the D (6 bases). The germline CDR1 and CDR2 sequences are WNHNN and SYGVQD (reference sequence). The CDR3 loop spans 15 amino acids. The V end lost 6 bases, the J end lost 1 base, and 13 bases lay between the germline ends. Here the CDR3 DNA reads TGCGCCAGCAGGAGCCGGGACACCAGCAATCAGCCCCAGCATTTT. The encoded protein is CASRSRDTSNQPQHF.

The CDR3: CASSNFREGDTEAFF. In nucleotides, the CDR3 is TGTGCCAGCAGCAACTTCAGGGAGGGAGACACTGAAGCTTTCTTT. The J gene is TRBJ1-1, the V gene TRBV7-9, with a weak D call TRBD1 (5 bases). Trimming left V 5 bases short and J 3 bases short, with 16 bases between. CDR1 is SEHNR and CDR2 is FQNEAQ in the germline V gene (reference sequence). The CDR3 is 15 amino acids.

The rearrangement joins TRBV6-5 to TRBJ1-2, with a tentative D call TRBD1 (5 bases). The CDR3 runs to 13 residues. The germline CDR1 and CDR2 sequences are MNHEY and SVGAGI. Trimming took 6 bases from V and 8 from J, leaving 16 bases between them. This chain's CDR3 is CASRPDSSKGYTF. The CDR3 region has the DNA TGTGCCAGCAGACCCGACAGCTCGAAAGGCTACACCTTC.

This clone was counted once. At one of its ends the junction is not consistent with the germline gene, which may arise from a read error. V and J are TRBV5-6 and TRBJ2-4; 11 positions agree with TRBD1. Germline loops: CDR1 SGHDT, CDR2 YYEEEE. The CDR3 runs 15 residues. CDR3 DNA: TGTGCCAGCAGCCTACCGGGCGGACAGGGGGCTGTGGGGCACTTC. It encodes CASSLPGGQGAVGHF.

In its sample, this clone was seen a few times. The chain employs TRBV6-6 and TRBJ1-6; D gene uncertain. Germline CDR1 reads MNHNY; CDR2 reads SVGAGI (reference sequence). CDR3 length equals 14 residues. The ends were cut back, 8 bases at V and 6 bases at J, with 14 bases in the middle. The CDR3 sequence: CASLPSGFNSPLHF. CDR3 bases: TGTGCCAGCCTACCTTCGGGGTTTAATTCACCCCTCCACTTT.

This clone showed up just a few times. This chain links TRBV6-6 with TRBJ2-7; D is unresolved. This CDR3 spans 12 amino acids. The ends were cut back, 2 bases at V and 2 bases at J, with 4 bases in the middle. CDR1 is MNHNY and CDR2 is SVGAGI in the germline V gene (reference sequence). CDR3 bases: TGTGCCAGCAGTTACGGGCCCTACGAGCAGTACTTC. Translated, it gives CASSYGPYEQYF.

The chain couples TRBV5-1 to TRBJ2-3; 9 bases match TRBD2. CDR3 size: 15 residues. V shed 5 bases, J shed 3 bases, and the junction held 7 bases outside the gene matches. Germline CDR1 reads SGHRS; CDR2 reads YFSETQ. In DNA, the CDR3 is TGCGCCAGCAGTGTAGCGGGAGTGTCGACAGATACGCAGTATTTT. It yields the protein CASSVAGVSTDTQYF.

This chain connects TRBV18 to TRBJ2-3, with a tentative D call TRBD1 (5 bases). Germline CDR1 and CDR2: KGHSH and LQKENI. The CDR3 has 16 residues. Deletions cut 2 bases from V and 2 bases from J, with 14 bases between. Written as DNA, the CDR3 is TGTGCCAGCTCACCAGAGACAGCACATCCCACAGATACGCAGTATTTT. Translating gives CASSPETAHPTDTQYF.

This clone is a singleton in its sample. This chain joins TRBV6-5 and TRBJ2-3, with 7 bases identical to TRBD1. Trimming took 2 bases from V and 3 from J; bases not matched to a gene: 8. Germline V gene lookup returns CDR1 MNHEY and CDR2 SVGAGI. The CDR3 is 16 amino acids. The CDR3 here is CASSYATGSGTDTQYF. The CDR3 DNA reads as TGTGCCAGCAGTTACGCGACAGGGAGTGGGACAGATACGCAGTATTTT.